Shown below are 6 T cell receptor beta chains from a single sample sequenced in a study of blood T cells in healthy people across ages. Through a sample-barcoded 5' primer and a J-beta primer mix, a second PCR was run for roughly 6 to 12 cycles. TCRdb re-derived calls from the 5' RACE reads in MiXCR, one entry per CDR3 protein. The data show 1 million or so distinct CDR3 sequences, with around 45% seen just once and approximately 19% held by the top ten. The sequencing input was blood. These receptors came from an older woman in good health.

The table lists this clonotype with a few counts. Just one base apart from a much larger clone, this may be a read error. The CDR3, as DNA: TGTGCCAGCAGTCTCCTCCCGTTCAGGGAAGGAGAGACCCAGTTCTTC. It codes for CASSLLPFREGETQFF. The chain couples TRBV27 to TRBJ2-1; tentative D call: TRBD1 (5 bases). Germline CDR1 MNHEY, CDR2 SMNVEV (reference sequence). This CDR3 has 16 residues. The V end lost 5 bases, the J end lost 13 bases, and 27 bases lay between the germline ends.

The chain joins TRBV11-2 to TRBJ2-7; TRBD1 or TRBD2 may be the D gene (5 bases each). Trimming removed 3 bases from V and 3 bases from J, with 12 bases in between. Germline V CDR1 and CDR2: SGHAT, FQNNGV. The CDR3 runs to 14 residues. The chain's CDR3 is CASSLKGPYYEQYF. CDR3 DNA sequence: TGTGCCAGCAGCTTGAAGGGACCATACTACGAGCAGTACTTC.

As concerns this clonotype: A read error may account for a junction end that differs from germline. J is TRBJ1-2 and V is TRBV4-1, with D hard to call. CDR3 length: 12 amino acids. Germline CDR1 and CDR2: MGHRA and YSYEKL. This chain's CDR3 is CASSQAFGGYTF. As DNA, the CDR3 is TGCGCCAGCAGTCAAGCTTTTGGGGGCTACACCTTC.

This clonotype was detected only a few times. V is TRBV3-1 and J is TRBJ2-3; TRBD2 matches at 8 bases. The V segment lost 3 bases and the J segment 2 bases; nucleotides outside the gene matches: 4. The CDR3 length is 15 residues. CDR1 is LGHDT, CDR2 YNNKEL, per germline (reference sequence). The CDR3 is CASSQGLVSTDTQYF. CDR3 nucleotide sequence: TGTGCCAGCAGCCAGGGACTAGTTTCCACAGATACGCAGTATTTT.

The rearrangement uses TRBV20-1 and TRBJ2-1; the match to TRBD2 covers 9 bases. The V segment lost 1 base and the J segment 7 bases; nucleotides outside the gene matches: 5. In germline, CDR1 is DFQATT, CDR2 SNEGSKA (reference sequence). The CDR3 covers 14 residues. CDR3 residues: CSARGLAELNEQFF. CDR3 coding DNA: TGCAGTGCTAGAGGACTAGCGGAGTTAAATGAGCAGTTCTTC.

The DNA of the CDR3 is TGTGCCAGCAGCGATCCTAGCTTAGGAGAATATACGCAGTATTTT. It codes for CASSDPSLGEYTQYF. V gene TRBV28 combines with J gene TRBJ2-3; perhaps TRBD2 as D (5 bases). CDR1 is MDHEN, CDR2 SYDVKM, per germline. CDR3 length equals 15 residues. Trimming removed 6 bases at V and 7 bases at J, with 20 bases between.